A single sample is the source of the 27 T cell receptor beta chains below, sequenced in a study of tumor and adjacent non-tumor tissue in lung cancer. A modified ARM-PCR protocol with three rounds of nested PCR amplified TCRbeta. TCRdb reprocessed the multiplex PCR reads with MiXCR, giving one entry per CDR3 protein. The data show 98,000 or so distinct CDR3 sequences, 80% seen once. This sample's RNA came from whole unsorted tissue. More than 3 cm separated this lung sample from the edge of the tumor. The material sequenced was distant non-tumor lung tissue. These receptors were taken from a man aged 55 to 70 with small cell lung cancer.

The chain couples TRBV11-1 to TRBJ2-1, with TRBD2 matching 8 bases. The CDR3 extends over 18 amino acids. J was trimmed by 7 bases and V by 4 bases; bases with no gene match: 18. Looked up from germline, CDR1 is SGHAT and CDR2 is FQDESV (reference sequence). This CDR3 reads CASSSESRTSMSDNEQFF. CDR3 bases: TGTGCCAGCAGCTCAGAATCGAGGACTAGCATGAGTGATAATGAGCAGTTCTTC.

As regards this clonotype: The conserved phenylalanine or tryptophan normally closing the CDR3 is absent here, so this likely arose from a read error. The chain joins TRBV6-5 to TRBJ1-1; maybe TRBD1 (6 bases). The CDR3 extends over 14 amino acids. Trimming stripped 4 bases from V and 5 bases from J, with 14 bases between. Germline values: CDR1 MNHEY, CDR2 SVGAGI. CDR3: CASSLLTGRTEAFL. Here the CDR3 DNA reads TGTGCCAGCAGTTTATTGACAGGACGGACTGAAGCTTTCCTT.

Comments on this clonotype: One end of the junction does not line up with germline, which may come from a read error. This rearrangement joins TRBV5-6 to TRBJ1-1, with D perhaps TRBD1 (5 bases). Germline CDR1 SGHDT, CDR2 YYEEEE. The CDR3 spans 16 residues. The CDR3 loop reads CANSLASVTANTEAFF. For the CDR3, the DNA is TGTGCCAACAGCTTGGCTTCCGTGACAGCGAACACTGAAGCTTTCTTT. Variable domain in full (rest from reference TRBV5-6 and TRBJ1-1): DAGVTQSPTHLIKTRGQQVTLRCSPKSGHDTVSWYQQALGQGPQFIFQYYEEEERQRGNFPDRFSGHQFPNYSSELNVNALLLGDSALYLCANSLASVTANTEAFFGQGTRLTVV.

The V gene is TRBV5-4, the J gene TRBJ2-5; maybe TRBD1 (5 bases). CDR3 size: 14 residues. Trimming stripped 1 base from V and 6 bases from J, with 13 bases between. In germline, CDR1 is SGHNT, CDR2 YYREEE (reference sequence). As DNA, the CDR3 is TGTGCCAGCAGCTTGATATGGGGCGCGAAGACCCAGTACTTC. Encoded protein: CASSLIWGAKTQYF.

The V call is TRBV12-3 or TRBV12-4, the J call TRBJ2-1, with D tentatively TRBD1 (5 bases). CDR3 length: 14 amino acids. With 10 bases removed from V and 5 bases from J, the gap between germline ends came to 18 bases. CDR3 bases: TGTGCCACCGCGGTTAGGGGTGGTCACAATGAGCAGTTCTTC. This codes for CATAVRGGHNEQFF.

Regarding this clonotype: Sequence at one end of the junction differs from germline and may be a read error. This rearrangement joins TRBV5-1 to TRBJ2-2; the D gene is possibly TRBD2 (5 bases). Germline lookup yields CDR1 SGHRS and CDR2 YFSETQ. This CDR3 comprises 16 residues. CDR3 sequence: CASGLGAGENTWELFF. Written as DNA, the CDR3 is TGCGCCAGCGGCTTGGGCGCCGGGGAGAACACCTGGGAGCTGTTTTTT.

The CDR3 protein is CASSQDRGSRAFF. The CDR3 nucleotides are TGCGCCAGCAGCCAAGACCGAGGGAGTAGAGCTTTCTTT. The chain couples TRBV4-1 to TRBJ1-1; D remains ambiguous. CDR3 length: 13 residues. CDR1 MGHRA and CDR2 YSYEKL come from the germline V gene. Trimming stripped 0 bases from V and 10 bases from J, with 12 bases between.

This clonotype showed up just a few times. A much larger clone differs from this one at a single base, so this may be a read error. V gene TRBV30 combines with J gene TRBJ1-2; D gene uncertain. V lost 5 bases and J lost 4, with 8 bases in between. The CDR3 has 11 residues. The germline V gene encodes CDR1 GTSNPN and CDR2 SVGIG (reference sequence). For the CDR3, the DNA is TGTGCCTGGGAACAGTCCTATGGCTACACCTTC. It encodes CAWEQSYGYTF.

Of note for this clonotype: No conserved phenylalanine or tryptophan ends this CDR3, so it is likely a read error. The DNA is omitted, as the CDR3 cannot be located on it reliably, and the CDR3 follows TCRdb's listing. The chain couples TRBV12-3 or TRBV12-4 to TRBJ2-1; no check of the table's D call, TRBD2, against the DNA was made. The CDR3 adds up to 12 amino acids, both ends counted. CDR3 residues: CASMRGYNGQFA.

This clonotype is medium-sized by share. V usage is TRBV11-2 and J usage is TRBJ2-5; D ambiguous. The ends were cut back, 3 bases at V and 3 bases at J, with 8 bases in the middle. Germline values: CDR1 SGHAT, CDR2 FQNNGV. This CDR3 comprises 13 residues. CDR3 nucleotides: TGTGCCAGCAGCTTTAATAGTAAAGAGACCCAGTACTTC. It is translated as CASSFNSKETQYF.

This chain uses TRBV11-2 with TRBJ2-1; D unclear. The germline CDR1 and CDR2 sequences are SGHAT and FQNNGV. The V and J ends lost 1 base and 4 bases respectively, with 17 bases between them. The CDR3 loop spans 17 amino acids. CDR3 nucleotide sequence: TGTGCCAGCAGCTTAGTGAAAGCCCAGAACTCTTACAATGAGCAGTTCTTC. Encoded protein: CASSLVKAQNSYNEQFF.

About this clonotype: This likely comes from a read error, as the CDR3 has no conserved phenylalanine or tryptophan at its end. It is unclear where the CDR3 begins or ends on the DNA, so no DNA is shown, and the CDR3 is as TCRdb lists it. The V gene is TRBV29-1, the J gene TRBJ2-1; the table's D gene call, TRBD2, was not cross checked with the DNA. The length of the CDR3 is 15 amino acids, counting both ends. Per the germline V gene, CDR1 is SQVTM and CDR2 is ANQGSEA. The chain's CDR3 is CSVDRGTSGPNEQFL.

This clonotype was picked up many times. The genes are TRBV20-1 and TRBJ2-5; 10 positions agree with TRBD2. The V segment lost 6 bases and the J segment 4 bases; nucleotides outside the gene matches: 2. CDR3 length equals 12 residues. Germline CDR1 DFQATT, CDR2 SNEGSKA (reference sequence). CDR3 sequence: CSARLAGETQYF. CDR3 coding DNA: TGCAGTGCCAGACTAGCGGGAGAGACCCAGTACTTC.

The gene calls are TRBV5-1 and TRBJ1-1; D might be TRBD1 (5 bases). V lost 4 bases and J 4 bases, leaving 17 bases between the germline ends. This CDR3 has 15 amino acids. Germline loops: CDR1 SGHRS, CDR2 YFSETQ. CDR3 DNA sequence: TGCGCCAGCAGCCCCTGGGGAGGGGCCGGCACTGAAGCTTTCTTT. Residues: CASSPWGGAGTEAFF.

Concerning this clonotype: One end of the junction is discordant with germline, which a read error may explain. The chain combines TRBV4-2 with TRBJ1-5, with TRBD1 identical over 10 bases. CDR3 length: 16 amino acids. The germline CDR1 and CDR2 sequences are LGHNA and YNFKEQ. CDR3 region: CTSNLAGTGDTQSQHF. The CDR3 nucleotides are TGTACCAGCAACCTAGCCGGGACAGGGGATACTCAGTCCCAGCATTTT.

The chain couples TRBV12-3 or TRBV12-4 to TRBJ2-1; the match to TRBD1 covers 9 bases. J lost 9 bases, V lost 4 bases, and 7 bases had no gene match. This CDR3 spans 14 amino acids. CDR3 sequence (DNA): TGTGCCAGCAGTTCCGGGACAGGGCACGTTGAGCAGTTCTTC. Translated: CASSSGTGHVEQFF.

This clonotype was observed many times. The CDR3 protein is CASTADYNEQFF. The CDR3 DNA follows: TGCGCCAGCACGGCAGACTACAATGAGCAGTTCTTC. This chain joins TRBV5-1 and TRBJ2-1, with no clear D. Trimming removed 6 bases at V and 3 bases at J, with 7 bases between. The CDR3 runs 12 residues. The germline V gene encodes CDR1 SGHRS and CDR2 YFSETQ.

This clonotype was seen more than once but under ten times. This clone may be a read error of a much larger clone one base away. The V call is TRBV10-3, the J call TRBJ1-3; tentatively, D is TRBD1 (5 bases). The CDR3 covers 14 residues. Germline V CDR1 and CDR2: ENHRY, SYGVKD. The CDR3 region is CVISPGTAGNTIYF. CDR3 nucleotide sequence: TGTGTCATCAGTCCTGGGACGGCTGGAAACACCATATATTTT.

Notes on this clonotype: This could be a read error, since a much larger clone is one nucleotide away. Here the CDR3 DNA reads TGTGCCAGCAGCCGACAGGGCACGGCTTCACCCCTCTACTTT. Protein sequence: CASSRQGTASPLYF. The rearrangement uses TRBV11-1 and TRBJ1-6; TRBD1 agrees at 7 bases. The CDR3 totals 14 residues. Germline V gene lookup returns CDR1 SGHAT and CDR2 FQDESV (reference sequence).

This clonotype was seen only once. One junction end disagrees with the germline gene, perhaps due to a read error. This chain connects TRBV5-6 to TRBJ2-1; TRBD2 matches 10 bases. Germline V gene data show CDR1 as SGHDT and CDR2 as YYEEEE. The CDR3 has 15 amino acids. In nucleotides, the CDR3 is TGTACCAGCAGCTTGAGCGGGAGGGCCGGAAATGAGCAGTTCTTC. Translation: CTSSLSGRAGNEQFF.

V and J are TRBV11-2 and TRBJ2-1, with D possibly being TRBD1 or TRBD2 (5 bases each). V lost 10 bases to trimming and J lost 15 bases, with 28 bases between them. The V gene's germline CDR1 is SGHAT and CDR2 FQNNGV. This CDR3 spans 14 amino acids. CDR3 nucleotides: TGTGCCATCCAGAAGCGGCAGGGCGGCAATGAGTTGTTCTTC. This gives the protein CAIQKRQGGNELFF.

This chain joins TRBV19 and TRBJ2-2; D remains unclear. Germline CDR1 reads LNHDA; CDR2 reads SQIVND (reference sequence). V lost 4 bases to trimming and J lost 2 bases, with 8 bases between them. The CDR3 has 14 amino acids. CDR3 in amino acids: CASSRIANTGELFF. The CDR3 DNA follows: TGTGCCAGTAGTAGGATCGCAAACACCGGGGAGCTGTTTTTT.

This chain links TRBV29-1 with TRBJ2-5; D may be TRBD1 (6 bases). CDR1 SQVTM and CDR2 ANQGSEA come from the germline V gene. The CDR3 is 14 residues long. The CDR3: CCAALQSGGETQYF. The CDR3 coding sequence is TGCTGCGCTGCATTACAGTCTGGGGGCGAGACCCAGTACTTC.

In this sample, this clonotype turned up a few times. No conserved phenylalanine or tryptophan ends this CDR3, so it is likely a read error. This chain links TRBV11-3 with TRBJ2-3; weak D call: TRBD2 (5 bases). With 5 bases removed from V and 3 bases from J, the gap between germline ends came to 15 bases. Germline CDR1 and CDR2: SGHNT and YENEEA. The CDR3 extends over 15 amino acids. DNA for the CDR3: TGTGCCAGCAGCCCCTCTTCCGGGGAGACAGATACGCAGTATTCT. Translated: CASSPSSGETDTQYS.

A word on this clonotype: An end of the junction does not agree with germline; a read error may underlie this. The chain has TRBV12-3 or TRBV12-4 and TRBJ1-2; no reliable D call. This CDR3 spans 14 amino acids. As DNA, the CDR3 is TGTGCCAGCAGTGGGGAACACGCTAACTATGGCTACACATTC. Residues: CASSGEHANYGYTF.

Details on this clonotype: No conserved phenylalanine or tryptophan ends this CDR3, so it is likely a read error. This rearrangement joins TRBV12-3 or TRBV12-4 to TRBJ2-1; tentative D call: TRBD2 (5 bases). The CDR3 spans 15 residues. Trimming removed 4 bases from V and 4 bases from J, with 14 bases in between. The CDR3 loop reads CASSYGLGVYNEQFI. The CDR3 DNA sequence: TGTGCCAGCAGTTATGGACTGGGAGTATACAATGAGCAGTTCATC.

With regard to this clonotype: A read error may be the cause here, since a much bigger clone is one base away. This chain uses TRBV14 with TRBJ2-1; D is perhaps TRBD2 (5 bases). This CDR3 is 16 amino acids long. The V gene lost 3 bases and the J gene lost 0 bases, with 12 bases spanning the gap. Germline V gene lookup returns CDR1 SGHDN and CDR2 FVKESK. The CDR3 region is CASSQAAASSYNEQFF. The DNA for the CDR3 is TGTGCCAGCAGCCAGGCAGCGGCCAGCTCCTACAATGAGCAGTTCTTC.